The source of this TCR beta chain is a study of circulating CD8 cells and anti-PD-1 response in melanoma. For the study at large: Nivolumab was given intravenously at 3 mg/kg every 2 weeks. Six of 13 patients had prior targeted therapy or immunotherapy; seven did not. General study results and limits: Published repertoire comparisons used only baseline and M1 samples from a small cohort with few responders. PD-1 and DPOS subsets showed similar, higher clonality than DNEG.

Each library started from roughly 15 ng of total RNA using the QIAseq Immune Repertoire TCR panel. TCRdb redid the calling of the reads with MiXCR, one entry per CDR3 protein. The table includes about 130 distinct CDR3 sequences, 4% detected once. The V segment lost 1 base and the J segment 4 bases; nucleotides outside the gene matches: 10. This CDR3 spans 17 amino acids. Germline V CDR1 and CDR2: LNHDA, SQIVND (reference sequence). Sorting of live CD3+CD8+TCRalphabeta+ cells by PD-1 and/or TIGIT gave four subsets. This clonotype is hyperexpanded (1% or more) within its sample. Its antigen is as yet unknown.

The receptor was derived from a human donor with melanoma. The sequencing here drew on CD8+ T cells from PBMCs, taken at baseline or after one month of anti-PD-1 therapy (not recorded which). The rearrangement links TRBV19 to TRBJ2-3; TRBD2 agrees at 8 bases. The CDR3: CASSIVYSGGPSDTQYF. As DNA, the CDR3 is TGTGCCAGTAGTATAGTCTATTCGGGGGGGCCGTCAGATACGCAGTATTTT.